The 4 T cell receptor beta chains below were found in one sample sequenced in a study of T cell responses to AZD1222 COVID-19 vaccine. Generated by immunoSEQ multiplex PCR, the TCRdb table keeps only in-frame clones and is missing some. The sample has some 100,000 clones; roughly 84% are singletons. The material was peripheral blood, obtained on day 0 of AZD1222 vaccination. These receptors were obtained from an adult in good health.

This clone has a handful of counts. This chain joins TRBV6-1 and TRBJ1-6; D uncertain. V was trimmed by 1 base and J by 18 bases, leaving 16 bases between them. Per the germline V gene, CDR1 is MNHNS and CDR2 is SASEGT. The CDR3 is 13 residues long. The CDR3 loop is CASSEGRRNTRHF. For the CDR3, the DNA is TGTGCCAGCAGTGAAGGGAGGAGGAATACCCGCCACTTT.

The chain joins TRBV30 to TRBJ1-1, with 7 bases that match TRBD1. With V trimmed by 3 bases and J by 5 bases, 12 bases remained unmatched. The CDR3 length is 15 residues. CDR1 and CDR2 from the germline V gene are GTSNPN and SVGIG (reference sequence). The CDR3 DNA reads TGTGCCTGGAGGAAGACAGGGTTGGGAGGAACTGAAGCTTTCTTT. This translates into CAWRKTGLGGTEAFF.

V is TRBV2 and J is TRBJ1-4; no firm D call. V lost 7 bases, J lost 5 bases, and 11 bases lay in between. From germline, CDR1 is SNHLY and CDR2 FYNNEI. The CDR3 is 13 residues long. CDR3 DNA sequence: TGTGCCAGCAAGAGGGCAGAGAATGAAAAACTGTTTTTT. This encodes CASKRAENEKLFF.

This chain connects TRBV2 to TRBJ1-6; tentatively, D is TRBD1 (5 bases). CDR3 length equals 16 residues. Germline CDR1 SNHLY, CDR2 FYNNEI. V dropped 0 bases and J dropped 6 bases, with 12 bases sitting between them. In DNA, the CDR3 is TGTGCCAGCAGTGAAGCCCCGACAGTTTCTAATTCACCCCTCCACTTT. Translating gives CASSEAPTVSNSPLHF.